These 16 T cell receptor beta chains were all obtained from the same sample, sequenced in a study of graft-versus-host responses after intestinal transplantation (dated by TCRdb to the early 2020s). To prepare the library, the immunoSEQ multiplex PCR assay was applied. Not all clones reach the TCRdb copy of this immuneACCESS table, which keeps in-frame sequences only. Checked studies attribute under half of the gap to unresolved V genes and leave the rest unexplained. A total of approximately 10,000 clones appear in this sample, 88% of them only once. 9.9% of the sample is in the top ten clones. The starting material was PBMCs, obtained about 240 days after intestinal transplant. The source is a human patient who received an intestinal transplant, so some T cells may come from the graft donor.

This chain uses TRBV7-9 with TRBJ1-2; D uncertain. CDR1 is SEHNR, CDR2 FQNEAQ, per germline (reference sequence). The CDR3 has 13 residues. V was trimmed by 2 bases and J by 8 bases, leaving 12 bases between them. The CDR3 region is CASSLTSTRGYTF. The CDR3 coding sequence is TGTGCCAGCAGCTTAACGTCTACGAGGGGCTACACCTTC. Full variable domain (outside the CDR3, taken from reference TRBV7-9 and TRBJ1-2): DTGVSQNPRHKITKRGQNVTFRCDPISEHNRLYWYRQTLGQGPEFLTYFQNEAQLEKSRLLSDRFSAERPKGSFSTLEIQRTEQGDSAMYLCASSLTSTRGYTFGSGTRLTVV.

The genes are TRBV14 and TRBJ2-5, with TRBD2 matching 7 bases. Germline lookup yields CDR1 SGHDN and CDR2 FVKESK. The V gene end was trimmed by 4 bases and the J gene end by 0 bases; junction bases not matched to a gene: 5. The CDR3 sequence is 15 residues long. CDR3 residues: CASSPGRYYQETQYF. CDR3 nucleotide sequence: TGTGCCAGCAGCCCCGGGAGGTACTACCAAGAGACCCAGTACTTC.

The rearrangement joins TRBV5-1 to TRBJ2-7; no firm D call. The V gene's germline CDR1 is SGHRS and CDR2 YFSETQ. The CDR3 has 13 residues. Between the trimmed V and J ends, which lost 0 bases and 0 bases, there was a span of 4 bases. The CDR3 here is CASSLVRSYEQYF. The CDR3 DNA reads TGCGCCAGCAGCTTGGTGCGCTCCTACGAGCAGTACTTC. Using reference TRBV5-1 and TRBJ2-7 for the parts outside the CDR3, the full variable domain is KAGVTQTPRYLIKTRGQQVTLSCSPISGHRSVSWYQQTPGQGLQFLFEYFSETQRNKGNFPGRFSGRQFSNSRSEMNVSTLELGDSALYLCASSLVRSYEQYFGPGTRLTVT.

The rearrangement links TRBV5-1 to TRBJ1-5, with 11 nucleotides matching TRBD1. In germline, CDR1 is SGHRS, CDR2 YFSETQ. After removal of 4 bases from V and 5 bases from J, the junction contained 8 bases not matched to a gene. This CDR3 spans 16 amino acids. The CDR3 here is CASSLEGTGGDQPQHF. Here the CDR3 DNA reads TGCGCCAGCAGCCTGGAAGGGACAGGGGGTGATCAGCCCCAGCATTTT.

The rearrangement links TRBV6-1 to TRBJ2-3, with a weak D call TRBD1 (5 bases). V lost 3 bases to trimming and J lost 1 base, with 11 bases between them. Germline V gives CDR1 MNHNS, CDR2 SASEGT. The CDR3 consists of 15 residues. CDR3 loop: CASSDRVYGTDTQYF. In DNA, the CDR3 is TGTGCCAGCAGTGACAGGGTATACGGCACAGATACGCAGTATTTT.

The rearrangement links TRBV27 to TRBJ1-2; tentative D call: TRBD1 (5 bases). The CDR3 contains 13 residues. V was pared by 5 bases and J by 5 bases, with 12 bases between. Germline CDR1 reads MNHEY; CDR2 reads SMNVEV (reference sequence). The CDR3 sequence: CASSPQGRYGYTF. The CDR3 DNA sequence: TGTGCCAGCAGTCCTCAGGGTCGGTATGGCTACACCTTC.

The chain combines TRBV7-9 with TRBJ2-1, with 10 nucleotides matching TRBD2. J lost 6 bases, V lost 2 bases, and 7 bases had no gene match. Germline V lookup: CDR1 SEHNR, CDR2 FQNEAQ (reference sequence). The CDR3 spans 16 residues. CDR3 region: CASSLHKREGPNEQFF. CDR3 nucleotide sequence: TGTGCCAGCAGCTTACACAAGCGGGAGGGCCCCAATGAGCAGTTCTTC.

This chain links TRBV28 with TRBJ2-1; D may be TRBD2 (6 bases). Trimming removed 3 bases at V and 7 bases at J, with 10 bases between. The CDR3 runs 13 residues. Germline-derived CDR1 and CDR2 are MDHEN and SYDVKM. CDR3 amino acids: CASSLWGRNEQFF. CDR3 nucleotides: TGTGCCAGCAGTTTGTGGGGGAGGAATGAGCAGTTCTTC.

The rearrangement links TRBV27 to TRBJ2-2; the D is unclear. V lost 2 bases to trimming and J lost 7 bases, with 5 bases between them. The CDR3 totals 12 residues. Looked up from germline, CDR1 is MNHEY and CDR2 is SMNVEV (reference sequence). The CDR3 spells CASSLGSGELFF. In DNA, the CDR3 is TGTGCCAGCAGTTTAGGTAGCGGGGAGCTGTTTTTT.

This clone was observed a single time. The chain is built from TRBV7-9 and TRBJ1-3; D unresolved. The V and J ends lost 3 bases and 4 bases respectively, with 10 bases between them. This CDR3 contains 14 residues. Looked up from germline, CDR1 is SEHNR and CDR2 is FQNEAQ (reference sequence). In DNA, the CDR3 is TGTGCCAGCAGCTTTTTTTCCGTGGGAAACACCATATATTTT. It specifies CASSFFSVGNTIYF.

V usage is TRBV15 and J usage is TRBJ1-5, with 7 bases identical to TRBD1. This CDR3 is built from 16 residues. CDR1 and CDR2 from the germline V gene are LNHNV and YYDKDF (reference sequence). The V gene end was trimmed by 0 bases and the J gene end by 3 bases; junction bases not matched to a gene: 5. The chain's CDR3 is CATSRDWGTANQPQHF. As DNA, the CDR3 is TGTGCCACCAGCAGAGATTGGGGGACAGCCAATCAGCCCCAGCATTTT. Supplemented by reference TRBV15 and TRBJ1-5, the full variable domain reads DAMVIQNPRYQVTQFGKPVTLSCSQTLNHNVMYWYQQKSSQAPKLLFHYYDKDFNNEADTPDNFQSRRPNTSFCFLDIRSPGLGDTAMYLCATSRDWGTANQPQHFGDGTRLSIL.

The rearrangement joins TRBV7-9 to TRBJ2-5; D call uncertain. CDR1 is SEHNR and CDR2 is FQNEAQ in the germline V gene (reference sequence). V lost 1 base, J lost 2 bases, and 5 bases lay in between. The CDR3 covers 13 residues. The chain's CDR3 is CASSLGMQETQYF. The DNA for the CDR3 is TGTGCCAGCAGCTTAGGTATGCAAGAGACCCAGTACTTC.

This chain uses TRBV6-4 with TRBJ2-6; 9 bases match TRBD1. Germline CDR1 MRHNA, CDR2 SNTAGT. Losses at the gene ends were 2 bases for V and 3 bases for J; bases not matched to a gene: 5. CDR3 length equals 17 residues. CDR3 protein: CASSDGTGFFGANVLTF. For the CDR3, the DNA is TGTGCCAGCAGTGACGGGACAGGGTTTTTTGGGGCCAACGTCCTGACTTTC.

CDR3 sequence (DNA): TGTGCCAGCAGCTTAGCTTCAGGGGTAGGCTACAATGAGCAGTTCTTC. Translating gives CASSLASGVGYNEQFF. The chain recombines TRBV7-9 with TRBJ2-1, with D possibly matching TRBD1 (6 bases). Germline loops: CDR1 SEHNR, CDR2 FQNEAQ (reference sequence). The V gene lost 0 bases and the J gene lost 3 bases, with 12 bases spanning the gap. CDR3 length: 16 amino acids.

This chain connects TRBV11-2 to TRBJ2-7; 12 bases agree with TRBD2. Germline assignment: CDR1 SGHAT and CDR2 FQNNGV. The CDR3 is made up of 15 amino acids. V was pared by 6 bases and J by 1 base, with 4 bases of the junction left unmatched. In DNA form, the CDR3 reads TGTGCCAGCAGTTTGACTAGCGGGAGTTCCTACGAGCAGTACTTC. It encodes CASSLTSGSSYEQYF.

The rearrangement links TRBV7-3 to TRBJ1-1; D unresolved. Germline values: CDR1 SGHTA, CDR2 FQGTGA. Trimming removed 2 bases at V and 1 base at J, with 8 bases between. The CDR3 is 14 residues long. As DNA, the CDR3 is TGTGCCAGCAGCTTAGTGGGCCCGAACACTGAAGCTTTCTTT. It translates to CASSLVGPNTEAFF.